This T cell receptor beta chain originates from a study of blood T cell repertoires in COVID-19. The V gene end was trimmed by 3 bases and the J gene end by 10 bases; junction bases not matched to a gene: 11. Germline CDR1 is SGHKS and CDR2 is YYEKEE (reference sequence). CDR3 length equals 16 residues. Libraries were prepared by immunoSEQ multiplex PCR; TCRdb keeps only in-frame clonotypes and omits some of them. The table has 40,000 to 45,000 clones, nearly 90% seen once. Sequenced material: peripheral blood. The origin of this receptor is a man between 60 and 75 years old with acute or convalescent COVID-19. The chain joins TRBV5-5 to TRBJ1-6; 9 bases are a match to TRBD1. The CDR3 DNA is TGTGCCAGCAGCTATGATCCGGGACAGGGTTACTCACCCCTCCACTTT. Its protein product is CASSYDPGQGYSPLHF. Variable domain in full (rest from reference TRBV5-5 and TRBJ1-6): DAGVTQSPTHLIKTRGQQVTLRCSPISGHKSVSWYQQVLGQGPQFIFQYYEKEERGRGNFPDRFSARQFPNYSSELNVNALLLGDSALYLCASSYDPGQGYSPLHFGNGTRLTVT.